These 13 T cell receptor beta chains were sequenced from one sample in a study of blood T cell repertoires in COVID-19. Profiled with immunoSEQ multiplex PCR; TCRdb holds only in-frame clones, not every one. The profile shows roughly 410,000 clones, about 87% of them singletons. What was sequenced was peripheral blood. These receptors were obtained from a woman aged 55-69 years with COVID-19, enrolled during active disease.

The V call is TRBV28, the J call TRBJ2-7, with TRBD1 matching 9 bases. V was clipped by 5 bases and J by 3 bases; unmatched bases: 8. The CDR3 contains 15 residues. Per germline, CDR1 MDHEN and CDR2 SYDVKM. CDR3 amino acids: CASSTPGTGSYEQYF. For the CDR3, the DNA is TGTGCCAGCAGTACACCCGGGACAGGGAGCTACGAGCAGTACTTC.

The chain uses TRBV15 and TRBJ1-1, with D perhaps matching TRBD1 (5 bases). This CDR3 comprises 13 residues. Germline lookup yields CDR1 LNHNV and CDR2 YYDKDF (reference sequence). V was trimmed by 0 bases and J by 5 bases, leaving 7 bases between them. This chain's CDR3 is CATSRDRATEAFF. CDR3 nucleotides: TGTGCCACCAGCAGAGACAGGGCGACTGAAGCTTTCTTT.

This clone was counted a single time. The rearrangement joins TRBV7-9 to TRBJ2-5, with TRBD1 matching 7 bases. The V and J ends lost 5 bases and 1 base, in that order; junction bases with no gene match: 4. The germline V gene has CDR1 SEHNR and CDR2 FQNEAQ (reference sequence). This CDR3 comprises 14 residues. This chain's CDR3 is CASSTGTVQETQYF. In nucleotides, the CDR3 is TGTGCCAGCAGCACTGGGACAGTCCAAGAGACCCAGTACTTC.

Note on this clone: The same CDR3 can be traced to other DNA sequences in this sample. The chain uses TRBV5-1 and TRBJ1-1, with a weak D call TRBD1 (5 bases). Looked up from germline, CDR1 is SGHRS and CDR2 is YFSETQ. The CDR3 has 13 amino acids. The V end was cut by 3 bases, the J end by 1 base, with 7 bases between. This chain's CDR3 is CASSSTANTEAFF. CDR3 sequence (DNA): TGCGCCAGCAGCTCGACAGCGAACACTGAAGCTTTCTTT.

V usage is TRBV11-3 and J usage is TRBJ2-3, with TRBD1 matching 9 bases. After removal of 5 bases from V and 1 base from J, the junction contained 1 base not matched to a gene. Germline V gene lookup returns CDR1 SGHNT and CDR2 YENEEA. CDR3 length: 14 residues. CDR3 loop: CASSRDRGTDTQYF. For the CDR3, the DNA is TGTGCCAGCAGCCGGGACAGGGGCACAGATACGCAGTATTTT.

The chain carries TRBV15 and TRBJ1-6; 7 nucleotides match TRBD1. This CDR3 has 15 residues. Germline-derived CDR1 and CDR2 are LNHNV and YYDKDF (reference sequence). J gave up 8 bases and V 0 bases, and 4 bases lay outside the gene matches. The CDR3 DNA is TGTGCCACCAGCAGAGAGCCAGGGGGTGATTCACCCCTCCACTTT. Translation gives CATSREPGGDSPLHF.

The chain is built from TRBV5-1 and TRBJ2-1, with a weak D call TRBD2 (5 bases). The germline V and J ends were trimmed by 2 bases and 9 bases, with 15 bases remaining between them. CDR1 is SGHRS, CDR2 YFSETQ, per germline. The CDR3 is 14 residues long. CDR3 DNA: TGCGCCAGCAGCTTAGCGGACCTCCTTCCTGAGCAGTTCTTC. It encodes CASSLADLLPEQFF.

V and J are TRBV7-9 and TRBJ2-5; possible D gene TRBD1, 6 bases. The CDR3 runs 15 residues. Trimming pared 5 bases from V and 5 bases from J, leaving 18 bases between. Germline CDR1 reads SEHNR; CDR2 reads FQNEAQ (reference sequence). In DNA form, the CDR3 reads TGTGCCAGCAGCCAAGGGGGATACCCAGGGGAGACCCAGTACTTC. Its protein product is CASSQGGYPGETQYF.

About this clone itself: Other DNA sequences within the sample encode an identical CDR3. V gene TRBV3-1 (or the pseudogene TRBV3-2) combines with J gene TRBJ1-1; D not certain. Per germline, CDR1 LGHDT and CDR2 YNNKEL (reference sequence). This CDR3 contains 12 residues. V gave up 1 base and J gave up 2 bases, with 2 bases separating them. For the CDR3, the DNA is TGTGCCAGCAGCCAAGCAAACACTGAAGCTTTCTTT. Translated, it gives CASSQANTEAFF.

The chain combines TRBV9 with TRBJ2-4; 8 positions agree with TRBD1. The CDR3 covers 15 residues. Germline assignment: CDR1 SGDLS and CDR2 YYNGEE. V dropped 4 bases and J dropped 5; count of bases not matched to a gene: 8. CDR3 protein: CASSKTGVGQNIQYF. The CDR3 DNA reads as TGTGCCAGCAGCAAGACAGGGGTGGGCCAAAACATTCAGTACTTC.

In nucleotides, the CDR3 is TGCGCCGCTCGGGACACCATGGGGGCTAATGAAAAACTGTTTTTT. This encodes CAARDTMGANEKLFF. The chain recombines TRBV10-1 with TRBJ1-4, with D possibly being TRBD1 (6 bases). V shed 11 bases and J shed 3 bases, with 19 bases lying between them. The CDR3 has 15 residues. The germline CDR1 and CDR2 sequences are WNHNN and SYGVQD (reference sequence).

The chain is built from TRBV19 and TRBJ2-7, with D perhaps matching TRBD1 (5 bases). There are 15 residues in the CDR3. Germline V gene sequence: CDR1 LNHDA, CDR2 SQIVND (reference sequence). V was shortened by 3 bases and J by 1 base, with 13 bases between the two germline ends. This CDR3 is CASSMGHLPSYEQYF. The CDR3, as DNA: TGTGCCAGTAGTATGGGGCACTTACCGTCCTACGAGCAGTACTTC.

V usage is TRBV6-2 or TRBV6-3 and J usage is TRBJ2-2; weak D call: TRBD2 (6 bases). V was clipped by 5 bases and J by 17 bases, with 18 bases between them. Germline V gene sequence: CDR1 MNHEY, CDR2 SVGEGT. The CDR3 sequence is 12 residues long. The CDR3 protein is CASSPQGLASFF. Written as DNA, the CDR3 is TGTGCCAGCAGTCCCCAAGGGCTAGCGTCCTTTTTT.